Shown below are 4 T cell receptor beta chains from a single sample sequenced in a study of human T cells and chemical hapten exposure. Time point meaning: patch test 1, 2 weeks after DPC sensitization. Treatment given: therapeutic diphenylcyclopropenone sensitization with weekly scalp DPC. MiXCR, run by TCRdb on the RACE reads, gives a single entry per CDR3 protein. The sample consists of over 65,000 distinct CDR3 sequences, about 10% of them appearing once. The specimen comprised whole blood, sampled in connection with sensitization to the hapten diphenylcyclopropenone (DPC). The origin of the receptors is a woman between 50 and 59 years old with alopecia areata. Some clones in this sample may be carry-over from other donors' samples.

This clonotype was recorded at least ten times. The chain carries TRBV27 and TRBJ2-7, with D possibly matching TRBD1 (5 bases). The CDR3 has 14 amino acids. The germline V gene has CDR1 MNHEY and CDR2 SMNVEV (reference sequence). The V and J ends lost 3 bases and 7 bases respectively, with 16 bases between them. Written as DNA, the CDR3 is TGTGCCAGCAGTTTTATCCAGGGTCATAGGGAGCAGTACTTC. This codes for CASSFIQGHREQYF.

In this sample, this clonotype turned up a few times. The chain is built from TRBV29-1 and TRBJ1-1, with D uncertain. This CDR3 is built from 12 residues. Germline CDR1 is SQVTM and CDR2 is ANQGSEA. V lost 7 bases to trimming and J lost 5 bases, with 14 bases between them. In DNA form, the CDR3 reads TGCAGCGACCTTGACCCGGGGACTGAAGCTTTCTTT. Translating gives CSDLDPGTEAFF.

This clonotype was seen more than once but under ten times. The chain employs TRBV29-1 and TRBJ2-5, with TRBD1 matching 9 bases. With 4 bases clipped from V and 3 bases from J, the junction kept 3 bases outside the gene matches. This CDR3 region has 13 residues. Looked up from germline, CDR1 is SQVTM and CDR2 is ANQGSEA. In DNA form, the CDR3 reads TGCAGCGTTGTCGGACAGGGGAAAGAGACCCAGTACTTC. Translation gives CSVVGQGKETQYF.

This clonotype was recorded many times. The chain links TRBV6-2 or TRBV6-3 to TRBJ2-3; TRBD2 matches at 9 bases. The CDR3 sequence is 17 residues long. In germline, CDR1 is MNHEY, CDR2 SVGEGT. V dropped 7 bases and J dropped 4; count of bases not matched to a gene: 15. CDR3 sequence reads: CASTERSIAGAPDTQYF. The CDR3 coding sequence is TGTGCCAGCACCGAGAGGTCGATAGCGGGGGCCCCAGATACGCAGTATTTT.